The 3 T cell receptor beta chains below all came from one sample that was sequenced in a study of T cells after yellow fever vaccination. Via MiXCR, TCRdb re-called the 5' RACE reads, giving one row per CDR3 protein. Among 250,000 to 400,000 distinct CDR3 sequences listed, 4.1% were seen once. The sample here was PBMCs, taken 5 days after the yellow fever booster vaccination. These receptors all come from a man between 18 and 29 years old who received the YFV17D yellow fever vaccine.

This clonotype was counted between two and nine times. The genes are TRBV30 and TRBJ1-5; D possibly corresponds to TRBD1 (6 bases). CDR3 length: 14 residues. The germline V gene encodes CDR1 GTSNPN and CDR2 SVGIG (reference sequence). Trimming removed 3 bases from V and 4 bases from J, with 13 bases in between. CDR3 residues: CAWSEGTKNQPQHF. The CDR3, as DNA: TGTGCCTGGAGCGAAGGGACAAAGAATCAGCCCCAGCATTTT.

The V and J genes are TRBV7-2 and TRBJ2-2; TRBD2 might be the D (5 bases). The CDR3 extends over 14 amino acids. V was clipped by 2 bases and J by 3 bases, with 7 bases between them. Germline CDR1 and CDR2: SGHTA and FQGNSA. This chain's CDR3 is CASSLTADTGELFF. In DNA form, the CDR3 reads TGTGCCAGCAGCTTAACAGCGGACACCGGGGAGCTGTTTTTT.

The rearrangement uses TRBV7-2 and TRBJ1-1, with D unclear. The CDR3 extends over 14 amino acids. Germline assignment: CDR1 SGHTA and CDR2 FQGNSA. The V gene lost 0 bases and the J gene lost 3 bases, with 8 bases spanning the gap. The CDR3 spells CASSLAFRDTEAFF. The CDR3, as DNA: TGTGCCAGCAGCTTAGCATTCCGGGACACTGAAGCTTTCTTT. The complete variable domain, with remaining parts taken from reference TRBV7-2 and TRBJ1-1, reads GAGVSQSPSNKVTEKGKDVELRCDPISGHTALYWYRQSLGQGLEFLIYFQGNSAPDKSGLPSDRFSAERTGGSVSTLTIQRTQQEDSAVYLCASSLAFRDTEAFFGQGTRLTVV.